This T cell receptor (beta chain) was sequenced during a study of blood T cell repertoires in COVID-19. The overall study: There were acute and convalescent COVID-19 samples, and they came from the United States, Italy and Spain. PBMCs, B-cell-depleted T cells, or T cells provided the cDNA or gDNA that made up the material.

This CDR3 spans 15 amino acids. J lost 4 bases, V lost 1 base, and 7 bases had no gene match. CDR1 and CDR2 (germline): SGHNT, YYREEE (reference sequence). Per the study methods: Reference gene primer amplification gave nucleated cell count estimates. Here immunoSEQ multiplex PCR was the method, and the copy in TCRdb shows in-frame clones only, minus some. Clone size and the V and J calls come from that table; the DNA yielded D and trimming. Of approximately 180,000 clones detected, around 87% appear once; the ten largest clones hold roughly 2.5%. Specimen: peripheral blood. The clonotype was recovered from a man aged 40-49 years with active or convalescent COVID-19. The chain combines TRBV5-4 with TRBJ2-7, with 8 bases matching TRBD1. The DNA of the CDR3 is TGTGCCAGCAGCTTGTATGAGACAGGGGATTACGAGCAGTACTTC. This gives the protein CASSLYETGDYEQYF.